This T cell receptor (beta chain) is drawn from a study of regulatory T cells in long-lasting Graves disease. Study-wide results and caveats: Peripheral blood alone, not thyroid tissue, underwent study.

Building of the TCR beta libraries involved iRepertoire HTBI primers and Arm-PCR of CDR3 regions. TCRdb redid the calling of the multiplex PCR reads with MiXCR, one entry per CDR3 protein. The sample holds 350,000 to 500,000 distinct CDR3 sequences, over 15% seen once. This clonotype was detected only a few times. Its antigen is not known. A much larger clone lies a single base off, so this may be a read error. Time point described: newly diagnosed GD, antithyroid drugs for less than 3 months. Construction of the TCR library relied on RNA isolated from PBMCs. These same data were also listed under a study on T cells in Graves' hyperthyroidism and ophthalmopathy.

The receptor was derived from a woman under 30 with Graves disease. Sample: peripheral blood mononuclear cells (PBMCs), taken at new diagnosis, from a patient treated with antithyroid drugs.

The CDR3 coding sequence is TGTGCCAGCAGCTCTAACCGGACGGCAGGGACCCAGTACTTC. The encoded protein is CASSSNRTAGTQYF. J is TRBJ2-5 and V is TRBV7-2; D unclear. There are 14 residues in the CDR3. The V end lost 4 bases, the J end lost 7 bases, and 16 bases lay between the germline ends. Germline-derived CDR1 and CDR2 are SGHTA and FQGNSA.